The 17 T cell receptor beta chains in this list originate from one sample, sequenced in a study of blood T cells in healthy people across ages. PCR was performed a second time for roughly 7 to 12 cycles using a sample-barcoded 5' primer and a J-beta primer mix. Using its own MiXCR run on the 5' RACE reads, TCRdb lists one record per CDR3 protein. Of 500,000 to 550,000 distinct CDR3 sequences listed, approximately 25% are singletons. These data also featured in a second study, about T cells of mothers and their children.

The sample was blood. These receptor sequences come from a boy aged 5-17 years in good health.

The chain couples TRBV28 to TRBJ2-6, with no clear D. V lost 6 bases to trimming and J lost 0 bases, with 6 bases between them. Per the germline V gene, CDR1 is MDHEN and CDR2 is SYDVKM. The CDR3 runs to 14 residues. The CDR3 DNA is TGTGCCAGCAGAGTTAACTCTGGGGCCAACGTCCTGACTTTC. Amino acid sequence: CASRVNSGANVLTF. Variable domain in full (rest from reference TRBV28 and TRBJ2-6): DVKVTQSSRYLVKRTGEKVFLECVQDMDHENMFWYRQDPGLGLRLIYFSYDVKMKEKGDIPEGYSVSREKKERFSLILESASTNQTSMYLCASRVNSGANVLTFGAGSRLTVL.

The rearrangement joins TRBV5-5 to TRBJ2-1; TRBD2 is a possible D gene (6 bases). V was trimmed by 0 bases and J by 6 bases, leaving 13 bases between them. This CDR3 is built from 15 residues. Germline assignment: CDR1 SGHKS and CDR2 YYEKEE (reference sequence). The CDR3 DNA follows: TGTGCCAGCAGCTTGGGCCCCCGGGGGTTCAATGAGCAGTTCTTC. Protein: CASSLGPRGFNEQFF.

CDR3 sequence reads: CASSPRLGISYEQYF. The CDR3 region has the DNA TGTGCCAGCAGCCCTCGACTAGGGATCTCCTACGAGCAGTACTTC. This rearrangement joins TRBV7-8 to TRBJ2-7; maybe TRBD2 (6 bases). Germline CDR1 and CDR2: SGHVS and FQNEAQ. The V end lost 5 bases, the J end lost 0 bases, and 14 bases lay between the germline ends. The CDR3 covers 15 residues.

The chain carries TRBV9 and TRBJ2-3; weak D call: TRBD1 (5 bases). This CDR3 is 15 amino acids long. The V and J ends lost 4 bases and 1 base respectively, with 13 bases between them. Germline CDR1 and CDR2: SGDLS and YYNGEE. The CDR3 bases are TGTGCCAGCAGCTCCCGTATACAGGGCACAGATACGCAGTATTTT. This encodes CASSSRIQGTDTQYF.

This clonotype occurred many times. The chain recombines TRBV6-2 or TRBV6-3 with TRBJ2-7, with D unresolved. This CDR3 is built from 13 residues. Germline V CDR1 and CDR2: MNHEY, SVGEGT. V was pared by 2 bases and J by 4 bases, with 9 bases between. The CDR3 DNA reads TGTGCCAGCAGTTACACGGACCTTTACGAGCAGTACTTC. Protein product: CASSYTDLYEQYF.

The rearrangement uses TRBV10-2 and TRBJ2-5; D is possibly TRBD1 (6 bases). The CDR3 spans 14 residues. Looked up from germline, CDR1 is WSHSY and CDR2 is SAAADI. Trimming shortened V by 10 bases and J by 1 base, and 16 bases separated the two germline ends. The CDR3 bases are TGCGCCACTTCCCCCTGGGGGCCCCAAGAGACCCAGTACTTC. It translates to CATSPWGPQETQYF.

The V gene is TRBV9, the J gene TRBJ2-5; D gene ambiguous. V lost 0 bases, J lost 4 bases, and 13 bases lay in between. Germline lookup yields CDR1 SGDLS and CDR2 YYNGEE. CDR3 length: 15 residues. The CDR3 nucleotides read TGTGCCAGCAGCGTAGGAGGCCTATGGGGAGAGACCCAGTACTTC. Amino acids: CASSVGGLWGETQYF.

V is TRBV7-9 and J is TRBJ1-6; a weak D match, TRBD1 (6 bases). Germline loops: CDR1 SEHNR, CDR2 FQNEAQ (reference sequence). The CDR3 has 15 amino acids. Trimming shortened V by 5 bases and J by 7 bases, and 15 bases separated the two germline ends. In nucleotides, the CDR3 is TGTGCCAGCAGCCAGGGTACAGGGCGAAATTCACCCCTCCACTTT. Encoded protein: CASSQGTGRNSPLHF.

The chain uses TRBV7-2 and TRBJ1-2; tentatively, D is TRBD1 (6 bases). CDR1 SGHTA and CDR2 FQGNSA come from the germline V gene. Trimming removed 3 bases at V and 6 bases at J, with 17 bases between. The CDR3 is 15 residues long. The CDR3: CASSFLGGDPNGYTF. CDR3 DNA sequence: TGTGCCAGCAGCTTTCTTGGGGGCGACCCAAATGGCTACACCTTC.

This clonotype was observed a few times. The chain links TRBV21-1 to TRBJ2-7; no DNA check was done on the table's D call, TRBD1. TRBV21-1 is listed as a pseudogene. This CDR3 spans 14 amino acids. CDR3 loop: CANVTDRGPREQYF. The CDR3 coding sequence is TGTGCCAACGTCACGGACAGGGGTCCTCGGGAGCAGTACTTC.

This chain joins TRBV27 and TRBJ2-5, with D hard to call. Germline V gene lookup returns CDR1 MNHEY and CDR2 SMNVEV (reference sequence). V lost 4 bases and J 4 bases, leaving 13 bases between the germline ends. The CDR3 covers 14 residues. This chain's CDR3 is CASSSLISRETQYF. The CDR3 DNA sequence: TGTGCCAGCAGTTCCCTCATCAGTCGAGAGACCCAGTACTTC.

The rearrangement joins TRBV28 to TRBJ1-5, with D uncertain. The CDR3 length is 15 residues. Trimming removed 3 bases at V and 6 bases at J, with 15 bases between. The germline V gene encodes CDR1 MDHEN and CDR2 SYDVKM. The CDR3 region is CASSFVEGRIQPQHF. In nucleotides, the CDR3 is TGTGCCAGCAGTTTCGTGGAAGGGAGGATTCAGCCCCAGCATTTT.

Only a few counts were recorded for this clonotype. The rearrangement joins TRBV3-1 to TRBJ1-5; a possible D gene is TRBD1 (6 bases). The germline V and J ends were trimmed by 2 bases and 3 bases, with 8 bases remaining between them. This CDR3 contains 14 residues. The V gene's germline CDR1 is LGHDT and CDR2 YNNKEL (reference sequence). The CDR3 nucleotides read TGTGCCAGCAGCCAAACAGGGACCAATCAGCCCCAGCATTTT. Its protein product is CASSQTGTNQPQHF.

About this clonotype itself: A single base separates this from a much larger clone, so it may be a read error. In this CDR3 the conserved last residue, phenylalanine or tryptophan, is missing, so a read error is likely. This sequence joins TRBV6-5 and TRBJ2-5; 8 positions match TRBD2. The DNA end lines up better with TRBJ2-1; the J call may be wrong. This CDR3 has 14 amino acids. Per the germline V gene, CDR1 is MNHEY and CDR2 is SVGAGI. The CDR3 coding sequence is TGTGCCAGCAGTTACGACGGGGGGGTGAATGAGCAGTTCCTC. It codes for CASSYDGGVNEQFL.

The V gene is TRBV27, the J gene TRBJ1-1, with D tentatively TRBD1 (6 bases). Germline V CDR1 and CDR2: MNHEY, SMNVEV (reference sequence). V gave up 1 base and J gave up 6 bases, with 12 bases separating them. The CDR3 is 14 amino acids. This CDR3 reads CASSLFSGGAEAFF. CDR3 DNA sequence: TGTGCCAGCAGTTTATTCAGCGGGGGCGCTGAAGCTTTCTTT.

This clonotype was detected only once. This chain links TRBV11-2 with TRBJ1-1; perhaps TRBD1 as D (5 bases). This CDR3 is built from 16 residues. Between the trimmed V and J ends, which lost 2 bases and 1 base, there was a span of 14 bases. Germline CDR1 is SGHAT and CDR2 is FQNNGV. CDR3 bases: TGTGCCAGCAGCTTAAACACCAGGGTTGGGAACACTGAAGCTTTCTTT. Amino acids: CASSLNTRVGNTEAFF.

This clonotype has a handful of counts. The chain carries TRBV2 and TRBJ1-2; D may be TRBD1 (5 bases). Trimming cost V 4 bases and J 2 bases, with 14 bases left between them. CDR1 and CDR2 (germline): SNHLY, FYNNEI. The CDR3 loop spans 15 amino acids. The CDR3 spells CASSGSREVNYGYTF. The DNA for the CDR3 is TGTGCCAGCAGTGGAAGCAGGGAAGTAAACTATGGCTACACCTTC.